This TCR beta chain is drawn from a study of shared clonotypes between healthy human individuals. Study-wide results and caveats: Donors were few, which limited the genetic and exposure-history diversity represented. Memory subsets had estimated richness that was generally smaller than that of naive subsets.

In the case of this clone: Antigen: not known.

The germline V gene encodes CDR1 SEHNR and CDR2 FQNEAQ (reference sequence). Between the trimmed V and J ends, which lost 0 bases and 5 bases, there was a span of 19 bases. This CDR3 spans 17 amino acids. Running of the assay took place at deep level. Repertoires were generated with immunoSEQ multiplex PCR, while TCRdb's copy carries only in-frame clones and drops some. The sample holds more than 2,000,000 clones, around nine tenths seen once. The chain links TRBV7-9 to TRBJ2-5; unclear D gene. Input material: naive CD4+ T cells sorted from blood. As for subset: CD45RA+ positively selected. The source is a man aged 18 to 30 in good health. DNA of the CDR3: TGTGCCAGCAGCTTAGCGGCCCCGGCCCCTTTGCGGGAGACCCAGTACTTC. It encodes CASSLAAPAPLRETQYF.